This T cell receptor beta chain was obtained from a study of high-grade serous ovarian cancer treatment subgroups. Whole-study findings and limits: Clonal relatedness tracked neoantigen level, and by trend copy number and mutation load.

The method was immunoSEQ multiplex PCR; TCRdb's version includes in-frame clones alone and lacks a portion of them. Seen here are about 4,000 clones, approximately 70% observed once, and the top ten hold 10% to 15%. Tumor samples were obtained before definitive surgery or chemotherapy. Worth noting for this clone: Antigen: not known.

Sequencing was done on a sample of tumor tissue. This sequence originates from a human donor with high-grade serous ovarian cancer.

The CDR3 nucleotides read TGTGCCAGCAGCGTAGATCGGTTAGAAACGGAGACCCAGTACTTC. The encoded protein is CASSVDRLETETQYF. V usage is TRBV9 and J usage is TRBJ2-5; D gene uncertain. Trimming took off 0 bases at V and 5 bases at J, with 14 bases between the two ends. The CDR3 sequence is 15 residues long. The germline V gene encodes CDR1 SGDLS and CDR2 YYNGEE.